The TCR beta chain under discussion was sequenced for a study of OX40 agonist ivuxolimab in advanced cancers. Turning to the study itself: Patients received intravenous ivuxolimab every 2 weeks at 0.01 to 10 mg/kg.

No patient had autoimmune disease or received systemic immunosuppression. Points on this clone: The antigen is unknown.

Study results and caveats: Averaged across samples, CD8+ T cells carried more expanded clones than CD4+ did.

Only in-frame clones appear in the TCRdb table, and some are missing; sequencing was by immunoSEQ multiplex PCR. The sample consists of 75,000 to 95,000 clones, approximately 89% of them appearing once. Germline assignment: CDR1 MDHEN and CDR2 SYDVKM. Trimming took 5 bases from V and 3 from J, leaving 11 bases between them. This CDR3 has 13 residues. This specimen consisted of CD4+ or CD8+ T cells sorted from blood, obtained in a trial of the OX40 agonist ivuxolimab. This receptor was obtained from an adult with an advanced solid tumor such as melanoma, head and neck, liver or kidney cancer. This rearrangement joins TRBV28 to TRBJ2-7, with a possible D match to TRBD1 (6 bases). CDR3 DNA sequence: TGTGCCAGCAGTACGCTACAGGGCTACGAGCAGTACGTC. This codes for CASSTLQGYEQYV.